This T cell receptor (beta chain) was captured by sequencing in a study of blood T cell repertoires in COVID-19. CDR1 and CDR2 from the germline V gene are LNHDA and SQIVND (reference sequence). J gave up 3 bases and V 6 bases, and 8 bases lay outside the gene matches. The CDR3 length is 14 residues. Sequencing used immunoSEQ multiplex PCR; TCRdb keeps in-frame clones, though not all of them. The sample holds tens of thousands of clones, approximately 82% seen once. The TCR originated in a man between 50 and 59 years old with active or convalescent COVID-19. This chain uses TRBV19 with TRBJ2-7, with 7 bases that match TRBD1. Specimen: peripheral blood. The CDR3 DNA is TGTGCCAGTAGGGACTCGGGACAGAGCTACGAGCAGTACTTC. This sequence encodes CASRDSGQSYEQYF.